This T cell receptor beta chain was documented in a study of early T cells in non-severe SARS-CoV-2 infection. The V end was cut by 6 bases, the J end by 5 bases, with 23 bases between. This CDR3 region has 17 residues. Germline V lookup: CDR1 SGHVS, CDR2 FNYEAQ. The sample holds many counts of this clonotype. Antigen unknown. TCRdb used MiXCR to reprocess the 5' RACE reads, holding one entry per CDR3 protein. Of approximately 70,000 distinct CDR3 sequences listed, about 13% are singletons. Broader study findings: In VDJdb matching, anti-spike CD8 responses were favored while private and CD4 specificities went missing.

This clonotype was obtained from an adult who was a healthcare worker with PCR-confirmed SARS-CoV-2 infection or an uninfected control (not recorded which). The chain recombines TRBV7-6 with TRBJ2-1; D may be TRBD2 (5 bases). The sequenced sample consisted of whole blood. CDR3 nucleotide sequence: TGTGCCAGCAGTTTCGAAACTAGGGTTGAGTGGGACAATGAGCAGTTCTTC. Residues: CASSFETRVEWDNEQFF.